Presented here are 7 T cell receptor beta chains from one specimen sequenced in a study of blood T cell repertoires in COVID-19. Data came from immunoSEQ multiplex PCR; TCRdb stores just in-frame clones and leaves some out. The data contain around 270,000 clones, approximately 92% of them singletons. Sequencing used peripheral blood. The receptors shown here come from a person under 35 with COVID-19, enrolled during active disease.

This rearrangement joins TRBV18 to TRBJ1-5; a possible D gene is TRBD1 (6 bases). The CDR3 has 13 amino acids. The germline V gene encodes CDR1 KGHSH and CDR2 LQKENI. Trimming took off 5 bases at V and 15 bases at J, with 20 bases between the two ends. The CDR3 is CASSSIEGGPRHF. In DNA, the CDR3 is TGTGCCAGCTCATCGATAGAAGGGGGACCGAGGCATTTT.

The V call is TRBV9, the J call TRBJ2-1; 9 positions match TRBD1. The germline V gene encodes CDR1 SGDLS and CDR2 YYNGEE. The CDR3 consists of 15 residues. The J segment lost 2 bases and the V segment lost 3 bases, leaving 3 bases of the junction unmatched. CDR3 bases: TGTGCCAGCAGCGCAGGACAGGGGCCCTACAATGAGCAGTTCTTC. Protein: CASSAGQGPYNEQFF.

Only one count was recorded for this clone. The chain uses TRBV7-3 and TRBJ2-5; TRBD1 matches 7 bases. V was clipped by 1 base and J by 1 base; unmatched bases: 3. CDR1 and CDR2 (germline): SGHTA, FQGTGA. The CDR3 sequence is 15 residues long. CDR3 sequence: CASSLMTGIQETQYF. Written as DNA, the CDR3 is TGTGCCAGCAGCTTAATGACAGGGATCCAAGAGACCCAGTACTTC. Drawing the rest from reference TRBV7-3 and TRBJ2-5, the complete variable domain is GAGVSQTPSNKVTEKGKYVELRCDPISGHTALYWYRQSLGQGPEFLIYFQGTGAADDSGLPNDRFFAVRPEGSVSTLKIQRTERGDSAVYLCASSLMTGIQETQYFGPGTRLLVL.

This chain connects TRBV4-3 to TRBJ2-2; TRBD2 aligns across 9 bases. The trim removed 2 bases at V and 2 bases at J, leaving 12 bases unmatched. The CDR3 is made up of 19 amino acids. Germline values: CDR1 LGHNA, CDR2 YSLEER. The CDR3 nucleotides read TGCGCCAGCAGCCAACGTGTGGGGCTAGCGGGGAGCAACACCGGGGAGCTGTTTTTT. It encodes CASSQRVGLAGSNTGELFF.

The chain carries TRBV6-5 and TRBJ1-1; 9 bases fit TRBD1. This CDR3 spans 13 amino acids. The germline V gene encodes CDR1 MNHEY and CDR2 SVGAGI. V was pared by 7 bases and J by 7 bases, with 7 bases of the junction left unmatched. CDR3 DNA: TGTGCCAGCACCCCCGGGACAGGGATTGAAGCTTTCTTT. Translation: CASTPGTGIEAFF.

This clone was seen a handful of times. In DNA, the CDR3 is TGTGCCAGCAGTCCCGGGACTCCCGTCAATGAGCAGTTCTTC. Amino acid sequence: CASSPGTPVNEQFF. J is TRBJ2-1 and V is TRBV28; D possibly corresponds to TRBD2 (6 bases). CDR1 and CDR2 from the germline V gene are MDHEN and SYDVKM. The CDR3 totals 14 residues. The V end was cut by 5 bases, the J end by 6 bases, with 14 bases between.

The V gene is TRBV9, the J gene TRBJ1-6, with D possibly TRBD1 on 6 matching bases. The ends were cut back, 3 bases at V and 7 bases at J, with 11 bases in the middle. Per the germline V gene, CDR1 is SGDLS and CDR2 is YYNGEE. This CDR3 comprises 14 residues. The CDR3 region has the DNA TGTGCCAGCAGCGCCCAGGGGATCAATTCACCCCTCCACTTT. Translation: CASSAQGINSPLHF.